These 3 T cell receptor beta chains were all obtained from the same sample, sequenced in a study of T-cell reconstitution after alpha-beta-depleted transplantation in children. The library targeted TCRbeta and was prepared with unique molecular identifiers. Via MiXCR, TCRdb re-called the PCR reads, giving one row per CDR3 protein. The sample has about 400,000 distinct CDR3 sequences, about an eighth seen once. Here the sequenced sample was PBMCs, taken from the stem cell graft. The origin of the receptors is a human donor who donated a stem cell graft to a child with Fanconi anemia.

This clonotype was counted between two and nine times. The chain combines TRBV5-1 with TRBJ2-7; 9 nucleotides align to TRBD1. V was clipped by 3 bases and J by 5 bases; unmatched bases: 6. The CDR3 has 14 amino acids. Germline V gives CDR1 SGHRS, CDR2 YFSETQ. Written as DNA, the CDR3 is TGCGCCAGCAGCTCGGGGACAGGGTTGGACGAGCAGTACTTC. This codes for CASSSGTGLDEQYF.

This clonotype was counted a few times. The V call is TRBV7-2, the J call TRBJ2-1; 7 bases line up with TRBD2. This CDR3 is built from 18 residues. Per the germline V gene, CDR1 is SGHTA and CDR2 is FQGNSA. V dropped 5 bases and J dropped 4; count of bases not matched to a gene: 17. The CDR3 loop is CASSPRGTSEVRYNEQFF. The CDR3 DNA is TGTGCCAGCAGCCCCCGGGGAACTAGCGAAGTAAGGTACAATGAGCAGTTCTTC.

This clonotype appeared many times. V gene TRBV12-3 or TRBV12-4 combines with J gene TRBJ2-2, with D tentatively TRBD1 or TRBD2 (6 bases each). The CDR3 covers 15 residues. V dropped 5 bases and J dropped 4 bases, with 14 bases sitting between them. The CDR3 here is CASSPLSGATGELFF. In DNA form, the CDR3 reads TGTGCCAGCAGTCCACTGTCGGGGGCCACCGGGGAGCTGTTTTTT.